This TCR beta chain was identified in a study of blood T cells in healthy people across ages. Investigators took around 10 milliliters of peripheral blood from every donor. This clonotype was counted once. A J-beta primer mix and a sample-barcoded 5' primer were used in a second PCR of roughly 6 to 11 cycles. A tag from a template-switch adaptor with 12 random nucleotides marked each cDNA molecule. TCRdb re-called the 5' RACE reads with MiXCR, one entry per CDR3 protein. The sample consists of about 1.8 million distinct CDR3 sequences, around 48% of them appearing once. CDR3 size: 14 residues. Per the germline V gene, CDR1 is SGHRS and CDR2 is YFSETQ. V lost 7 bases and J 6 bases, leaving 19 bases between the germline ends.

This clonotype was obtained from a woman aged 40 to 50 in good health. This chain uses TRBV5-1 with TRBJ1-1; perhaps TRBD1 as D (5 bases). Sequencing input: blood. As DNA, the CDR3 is TGCGCCAGCGAAAAGGGGTTAAGAGAATCTGAAGCTTTCTTT. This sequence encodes CASEKGLRESEAFF.